Following are 21 T cell receptor beta chains from one sample sequenced in a study of cytotoxic CD8 clonotypes in ibrutinib-treated CLL. Generated by immunoSEQ multiplex PCR, the TCRdb table keeps only in-frame clones and is missing some. The repertoire has 3,500 to 5,000 clones, 83% of them found once; the top ten carry less than 25%. Here the sequenced sample was PBMCs, taken before ibrutinib treatment. The receptor source for this set is a human donor with chronic lymphocytic leukemia.

The chain employs TRBV4-1 and TRBJ2-3, with D tentatively TRBD2 (5 bases). Germline CDR1 and CDR2: MGHRA and YSYEKL. This CDR3 is 14 amino acids long. Between the trimmed V and J ends, which lost 4 bases and 5 bases, there was a span of 13 bases. CDR3 bases: TGCGCCAGCAGCCCTTTAGAGGGAAGAGATACGCAGTATTTT. Translation gives CASSPLEGRDTQYF.

J is TRBJ2-6 and V is TRBV4-1; D is possibly TRBD1 (6 bases). Germline V gene sequence: CDR1 MGHRA, CDR2 YSYEKL. This CDR3 region has 16 residues. The V and J ends lost 0 bases and 2 bases respectively, with 8 bases between them. Here the CDR3 reads CASSQEEGAGANVLTF. In DNA form, the CDR3 reads TGCGCCAGCAGCCAAGAAGAGGGGGCTGGGGCCAACGTCCTGACTTTC.

The rearrangement uses TRBV28 and TRBJ1-1, with a possible D match to TRBD1 (6 bases). Trimming removed 6 bases at V and 2 bases at J, with 16 bases between. The CDR3 contains 15 residues. Germline CDR1 is MDHEN and CDR2 is SYDVKM. The CDR3 DNA reads TGTGCCAGCAGCCAAGGGGCAGGGGCTAACACTGAAGCTTTCTTT. As protein: CASSQGAGANTEAFF.

The chain links TRBV19 to TRBJ2-1, with D possibly TRBD1 on 6 matching bases. With 5 bases removed from V and 9 bases from J, the gap between germline ends came to 29 bases. The germline V gene has CDR1 LNHDA and CDR2 SQIVND (reference sequence). The CDR3 runs 18 residues. The CDR3 spells CASSLPRLGQRTRGEQFF. In nucleotides, the CDR3 is TGTGCCAGTAGTCTACCCCGGCTAGGACAGCGAACGAGGGGTGAGCAGTTCTTC.

The chain uses TRBV4-1 and TRBJ1-4; possible D gene TRBD1, 6 bases. The CDR3 contains 15 residues. Trimming shortened V by 2 bases and J by 7 bases, and 14 bases separated the two germline ends. The germline V gene encodes CDR1 MGHRA and CDR2 YSYEKL. This CDR3 is CASSQISQGIEKLFF. Written as DNA, the CDR3 is TGCGCCAGCAGCCAAATCTCCCAGGGGATTGAAAAACTGTTTTTT.

V is TRBV19 and J is TRBJ1-2; D gene ambiguous. Germline values: CDR1 LNHDA, CDR2 SQIVND (reference sequence). The CDR3 extends over 15 amino acids. V lost 0 bases to trimming and J lost 6 bases, with 14 bases between them. For the CDR3, the DNA is TGTGCCAGTAGTATAGATCGTGGAATATCCCATGGCTACACCTTC. Its translation is CASSIDRGISHGYTF.

This clone appeared a single time. V and J are TRBV18 and TRBJ2-7; 7 nucleotides agree with TRBD2. V shed 0 bases, J shed 2 bases, and the junction held 4 bases outside the gene matches. The germline CDR1 and CDR2 sequences are KGHSH and LQKENI. This CDR3 spans 15 amino acids. The CDR3 reads CASSPPSSGAYEQYF. Here the CDR3 DNA reads TGTGCCAGCTCACCACCCTCCAGCGGGGCCTACGAGCAGTACTTC.

The V gene is TRBV6-1, the J gene TRBJ2-1, with 9 bases fitting TRBD1. Trimming took 3 bases from V and 9 from J; bases not matched to a gene: 6. Looked up from germline, CDR1 is MNHNS and CDR2 is SASEGT. CDR3 length: 14 residues. This CDR3 is CASSDYGTGSEQFF. CDR3 DNA sequence: TGTGCCAGCAGTGATTACGGGACAGGGTCTGAGCAGTTCTTC.

The V call is TRBV2, the J call TRBJ1-5; no clear D gene. V dropped 4 bases and J dropped 5 bases, with 15 bases sitting between them. The CDR3 is made up of 15 amino acids. Germline CDR1 is SNHLY and CDR2 is FYNNEI. The CDR3 reads CASSVAGSDYQPQHF. The CDR3, as DNA: TGTGCCAGCAGTGTAGCCGGGAGCGATTATCAGCCCCAGCATTTT.

The V call is TRBV7-3, the J call TRBJ2-2; D might be TRBD1 (5 bases). V shed 3 bases and J shed 2 bases, with 10 bases lying between them. The CDR3 consists of 15 residues. Germline lookup yields CDR1 SGHTA and CDR2 FQGTGA. CDR3 bases: TGTGCCAGCAGCTTCAGGCAGGGTAACACCGGGGAGCTGTTTTTT. It is translated as CASSFRQGNTGELFF.

The V call is TRBV14, the J call TRBJ2-1; 10 positions agree with TRBD2. CDR3 length equals 18 residues. Germline V gene data show CDR1 as SGHDN and CDR2 as FVKESK. The J segment lost 8 bases and the V segment lost 4 bases, leaving 17 bases of the junction unmatched. CDR3 protein: CASSPRMSGRAFWDEQFF. The CDR3 DNA sequence: TGTGCCAGCAGCCCTAGGATGAGCGGGAGGGCGTTCTGGGATGAGCAGTTCTTC.

The chain couples TRBV28 to TRBJ2-1; 11 bases align to TRBD2. Germline V gene data show CDR1 as MDHEN and CDR2 as SYDVKM. V shed 4 bases, J shed 9 bases, and the junction held 8 bases outside the gene matches. The CDR3 extends over 15 amino acids. Here the CDR3 DNA reads TGTGCCAGCAGTTGGGCGCTAGCGGGAGGCCGTGAGCAGTTCTTC. This translates into CASSWALAGGREQFF.

This clone was counted a few times. The CDR3 is CASSKLGVHEQYF. The CDR3 coding sequence is TGTGCCAGCAGTAAGCTGGGGGTCCACGAGCAGTACTTC. The chain employs TRBV6-5 and TRBJ2-7; TRBD1 or TRBD2 may be the D gene (5 bases each). CDR3 length equals 13 residues. CDR1 is MNHEY, CDR2 SVGAGI, per germline. The V end lost 5 bases, the J end lost 5 bases, and 13 bases lay between the germline ends.

The chain employs TRBV5-1 and TRBJ2-7; 9 nucleotides agree with TRBD2. The V gene end was trimmed by 2 bases and the J gene end by 3 bases; junction bases not matched to a gene: 3. CDR1 and CDR2 from the germline V gene are SGHRS and YFSETQ. The CDR3 extends over 14 amino acids. In nucleotides, the CDR3 is TGCGCCAGCAGCTTTGAGCGGGAGGACTACGAGCAGTACTTC. This translates into CASSFEREDYEQYF.

This clone was found a few times. DNA for the CDR3: TGTGCCAGCAGCCCTGACGGCCCAACTAATGAAAAACTGTTTTTT. It is translated as CASSPDGPTNEKLFF. The rearrangement links TRBV7-9 to TRBJ1-4, with D unresolved. The CDR3 is made up of 15 amino acids. V was clipped by 5 bases and J by 0 bases, with 10 bases between them. Germline V gene sequence: CDR1 SEHNR, CDR2 FQNEAQ (reference sequence).

Only a few counts were recorded for this clone. The chain uses TRBV10-3 and TRBJ2-2; possible D gene TRBD2, 5 bases. Germline loops: CDR1 ENHRY, CDR2 SYGVKD. V was cut by 7 bases and J by 8 bases, with 11 bases left in between. CDR3 length: 12 residues. CDR3 nucleotide sequence: TGTGCCATCAAAAGCGGACCAGGGGAGCTGTTTTTT. It is translated as CAIKSGPGELFF.

This chain links TRBV7-8 with TRBJ1-2; 9 nucleotides align to TRBD1. CDR1 is SGHVS, CDR2 FQNEAQ, per germline. The trim removed 4 bases at V and 4 bases at J, leaving 10 bases unmatched. This CDR3 contains 16 residues. The CDR3 sequence: CASSSPGQGYSYGYTF. CDR3 coding DNA: TGTGCCAGCAGCTCGCCGGGACAGGGTTATAGCTATGGCTACACCTTC.

The chain is built from TRBV7-9 and TRBJ2-1; D is possibly TRBD2 (6 bases). The CDR3 is made up of 15 amino acids. V was shortened by 4 bases and J by 2 bases, with 12 bases between the two germline ends. From germline, CDR1 is SEHNR and CDR2 FQNEAQ (reference sequence). CDR3 loop: CASSSPGGTYNEQFF. CDR3 bases: TGTGCCAGCAGCTCTCCGGGCGGGACCTACAATGAGCAGTTCTTC.

V is TRBV4-1 and J is TRBJ2-7; D perhaps matches TRBD1 (6 bases). Trimming removed 4 bases from V and 6 bases from J, with 19 bases in between. The length of the CDR3 is 15 residues. The V gene's germline CDR1 is MGHRA and CDR2 YSYEKL. CDR3 sequence: CASSRDAGVWGEQYF. CDR3 bases: TGCGCCAGCAGCCGCGATGCAGGGGTATGGGGCGAGCAGTACTTC.

This chain joins TRBV7-8 and TRBJ2-6; 9 nucleotides agree with TRBD1. Germline V CDR1 and CDR2: SGHVS, FQNEAQ. After removal of 6 bases from V and 0 bases from J, the junction contained 9 bases not matched to a gene. This CDR3 spans 18 amino acids. CDR3 nucleotides: TGTGCCAGCAGGCCATGGACAGGGGCTTACTCTGGGGCCAACGTCCTGACTTTC. Protein product: CASRPWTGAYSGANVLTF.

The rearrangement joins TRBV6-6 to TRBJ2-1, with unresolved D. Looked up from germline, CDR1 is MNHNY and CDR2 is SVGAGI (reference sequence). The CDR3 is 14 residues long. Trimming took off 2 bases at V and 4 bases at J, with 9 bases between the two ends. In DNA form, the CDR3 reads TGTGCCAGCAGTTACGCGGCGACATACAATGAGCAGTTCTTC. It is translated as CASSYAATYNEQFF.